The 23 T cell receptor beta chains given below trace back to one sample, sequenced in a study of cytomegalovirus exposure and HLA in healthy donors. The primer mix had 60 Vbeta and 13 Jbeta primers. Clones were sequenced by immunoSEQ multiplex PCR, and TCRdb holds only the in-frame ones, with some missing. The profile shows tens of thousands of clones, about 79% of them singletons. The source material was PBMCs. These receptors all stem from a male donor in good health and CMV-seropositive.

CDR3 sequence: CASSSGSGSYQETQYF. The CDR3, as DNA: TGTGCCAGCAGCTCCGGGTCGGGGTCGTACCAAGAGACCCAGTACTTC. The chain uses TRBV7-9 and TRBJ2-5; possible D gene TRBD2, 5 bases. From germline, CDR1 is SEHNR and CDR2 FQNEAQ (reference sequence). The CDR3 contains 16 residues. V lost 4 bases and J 0 bases, leaving 15 bases between the germline ends.

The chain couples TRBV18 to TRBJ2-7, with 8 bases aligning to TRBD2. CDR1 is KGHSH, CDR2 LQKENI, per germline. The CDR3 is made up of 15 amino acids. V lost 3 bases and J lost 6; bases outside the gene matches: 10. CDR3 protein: CASSPPGTRVGEQYF. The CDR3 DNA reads TGTGCCAGCTCACCCCCCGGGACTAGAGTGGGCGAGCAGTACTTC.

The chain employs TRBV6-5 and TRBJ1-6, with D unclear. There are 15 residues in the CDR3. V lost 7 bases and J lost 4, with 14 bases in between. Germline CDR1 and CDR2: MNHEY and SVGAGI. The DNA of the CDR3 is TGTGCCAGCACCTGGAGAAACACTTATAATTCACCCCTCCACTTT. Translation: CASTWRNTYNSPLHF.

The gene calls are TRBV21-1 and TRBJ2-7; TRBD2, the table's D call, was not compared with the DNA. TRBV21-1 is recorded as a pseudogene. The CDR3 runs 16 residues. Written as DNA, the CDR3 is TGTGCCAGCAGCAAAAAAGGGCGGGAGGGGAATGACGAGCAGTACTTC. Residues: CASSKKGREGNDEQYF.

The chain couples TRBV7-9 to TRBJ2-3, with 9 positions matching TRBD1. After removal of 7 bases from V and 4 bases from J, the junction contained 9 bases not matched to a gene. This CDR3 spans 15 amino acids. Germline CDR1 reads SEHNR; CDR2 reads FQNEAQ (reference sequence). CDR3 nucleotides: TGTGCCAGCACCACGGGACAGGGACTCTCAGATACGCAGTATTTT. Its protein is CASTTGQGLSDTQYF.

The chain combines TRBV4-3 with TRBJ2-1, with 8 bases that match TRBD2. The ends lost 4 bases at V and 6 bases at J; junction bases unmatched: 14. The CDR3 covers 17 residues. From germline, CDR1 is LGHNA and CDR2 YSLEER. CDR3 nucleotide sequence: TGCGCCAGCAGCCGGTCTACCTCTGGGCGGGGGGCCAATGAGCAGTTCTTC. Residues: CASSRSTSGRGANEQFF.

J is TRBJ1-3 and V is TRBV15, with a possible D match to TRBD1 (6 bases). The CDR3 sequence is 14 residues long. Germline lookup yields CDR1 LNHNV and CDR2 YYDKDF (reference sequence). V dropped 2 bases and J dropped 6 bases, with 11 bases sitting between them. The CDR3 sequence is CATSRTGKENTIYF. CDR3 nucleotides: TGTGCCACCAGCAGAACAGGGAAAGAAAACACCATATATTTT.

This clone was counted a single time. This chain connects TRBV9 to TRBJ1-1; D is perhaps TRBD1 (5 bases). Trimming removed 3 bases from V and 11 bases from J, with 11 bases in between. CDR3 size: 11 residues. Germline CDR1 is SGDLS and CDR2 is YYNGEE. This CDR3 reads CASSEGTVAFF. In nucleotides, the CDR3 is TGTGCCAGCAGCGAGGGGACTGTGGCTTTCTTT.

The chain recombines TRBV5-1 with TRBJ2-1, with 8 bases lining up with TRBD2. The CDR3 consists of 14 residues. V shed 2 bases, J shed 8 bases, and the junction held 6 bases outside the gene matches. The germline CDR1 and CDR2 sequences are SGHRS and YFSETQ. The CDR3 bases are TGCGCCAGCAGCTTTGGCGGGGGGTGGTATGAGCAGTTCTTC. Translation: CASSFGGGWYEQFF.

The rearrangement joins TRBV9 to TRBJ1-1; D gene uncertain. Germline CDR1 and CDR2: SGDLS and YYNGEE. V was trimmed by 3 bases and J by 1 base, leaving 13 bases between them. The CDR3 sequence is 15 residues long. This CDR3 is CASSGGFLGNTEAFF. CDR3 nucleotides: TGTGCCAGCAGCGGAGGGTTCTTAGGGAACACTGAAGCTTTCTTT.

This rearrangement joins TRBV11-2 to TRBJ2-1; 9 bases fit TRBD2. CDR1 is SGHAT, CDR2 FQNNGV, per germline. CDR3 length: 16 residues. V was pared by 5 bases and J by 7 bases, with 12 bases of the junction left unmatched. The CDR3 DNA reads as TGTGCCAGCAGCGGCCTCCGCGGGAGGGTGGGGAATGAGCAGTTCTTC. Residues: CASSGLRGRVGNEQFF.

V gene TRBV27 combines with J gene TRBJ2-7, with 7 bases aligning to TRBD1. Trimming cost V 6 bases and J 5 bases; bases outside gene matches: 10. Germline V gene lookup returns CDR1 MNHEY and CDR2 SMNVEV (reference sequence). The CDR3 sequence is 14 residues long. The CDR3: CASSPGQLYHEQYF. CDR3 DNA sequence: TGTGCCAGCAGCCCGGGACAGCTCTACCACGAGCAGTACTTC.

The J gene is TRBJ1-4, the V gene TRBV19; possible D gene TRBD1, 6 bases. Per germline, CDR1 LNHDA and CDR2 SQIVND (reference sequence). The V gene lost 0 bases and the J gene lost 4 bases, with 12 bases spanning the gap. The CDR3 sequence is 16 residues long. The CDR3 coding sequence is TGTGCCAGTAGTATAGATCAGGGCAGGGGTAATGAAAAACTGTTTTTT. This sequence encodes CASSIDQGRGNEKLFF.

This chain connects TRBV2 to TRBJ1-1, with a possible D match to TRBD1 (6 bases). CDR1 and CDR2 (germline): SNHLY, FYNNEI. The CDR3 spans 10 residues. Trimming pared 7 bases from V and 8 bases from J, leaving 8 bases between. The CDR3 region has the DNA TGTGCCAGCACAGGGGTAGAAGCTTTCTTT. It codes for CASTGVEAFF.

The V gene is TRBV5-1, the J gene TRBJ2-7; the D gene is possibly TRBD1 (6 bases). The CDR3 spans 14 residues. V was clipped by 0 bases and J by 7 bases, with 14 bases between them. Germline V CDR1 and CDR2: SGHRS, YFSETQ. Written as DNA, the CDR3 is TGCGCCAGCAGCTTGGCTACATTCCAGGGGGAGCAGTACTTC. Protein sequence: CASSLATFQGEQYF.

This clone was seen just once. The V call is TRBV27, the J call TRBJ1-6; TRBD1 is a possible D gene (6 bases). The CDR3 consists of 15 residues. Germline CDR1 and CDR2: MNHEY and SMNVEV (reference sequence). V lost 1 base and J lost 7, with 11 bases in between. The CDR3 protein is CASSLLSGQNSPLHF. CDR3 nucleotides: TGTGCCAGCAGTTTATTGTCGGGACAAAATTCACCCCTCCACTTT.

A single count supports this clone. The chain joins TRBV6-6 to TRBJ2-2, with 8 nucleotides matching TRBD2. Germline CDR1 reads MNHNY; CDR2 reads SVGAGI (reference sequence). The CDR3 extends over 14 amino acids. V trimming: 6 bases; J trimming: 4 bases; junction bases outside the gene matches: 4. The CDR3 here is CASSTGTSTGELFF. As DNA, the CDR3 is TGTGCCAGCAGCACCGGGACTAGCACCGGGGAGCTGTTTTTT.

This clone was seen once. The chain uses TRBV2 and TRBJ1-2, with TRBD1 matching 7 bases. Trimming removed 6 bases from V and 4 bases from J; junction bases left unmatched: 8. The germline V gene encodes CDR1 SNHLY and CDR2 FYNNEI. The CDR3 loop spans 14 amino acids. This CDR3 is CASRGTDSFYGYTF. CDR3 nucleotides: TGTGCCAGCAGGGGGACAGACTCTTTCTATGGCTACACCTTC.

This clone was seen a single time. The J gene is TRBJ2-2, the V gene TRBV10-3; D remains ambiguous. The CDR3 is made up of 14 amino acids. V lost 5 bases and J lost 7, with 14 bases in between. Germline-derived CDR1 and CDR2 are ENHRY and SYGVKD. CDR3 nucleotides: TGTGCCATCAGTTCCCAAGGCCGGGTCGGGGAGCTGTTTTTT. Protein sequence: CAISSQGRVGELFF.

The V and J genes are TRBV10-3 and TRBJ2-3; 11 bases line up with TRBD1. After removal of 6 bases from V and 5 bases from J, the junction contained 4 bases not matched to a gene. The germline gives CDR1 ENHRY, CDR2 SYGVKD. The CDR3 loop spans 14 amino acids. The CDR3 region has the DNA TGTGCCATCAGACCGGGACAGGGGGAAGATACGCAGTATTTT. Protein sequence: CAIRPGQGEDTQYF.

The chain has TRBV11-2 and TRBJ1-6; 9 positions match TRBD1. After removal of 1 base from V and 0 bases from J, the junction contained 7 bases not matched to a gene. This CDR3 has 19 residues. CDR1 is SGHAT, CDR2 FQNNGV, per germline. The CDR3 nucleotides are TGTGCCAGCAGCTTAGGTGGACAGGGGCTTATCTCCTATAATTCACCCCTCCACTTT. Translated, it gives CASSLGGQGLISYNSPLHF.

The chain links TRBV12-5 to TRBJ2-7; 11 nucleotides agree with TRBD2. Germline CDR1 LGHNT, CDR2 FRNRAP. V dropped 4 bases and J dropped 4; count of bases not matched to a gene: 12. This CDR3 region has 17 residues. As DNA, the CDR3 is TGTGCTAGTGGTTCCACACCAGGAGGGACTAGCGGTTACGAGCAGTACTTC. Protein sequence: CASGSTPGGTSGYEQYF.

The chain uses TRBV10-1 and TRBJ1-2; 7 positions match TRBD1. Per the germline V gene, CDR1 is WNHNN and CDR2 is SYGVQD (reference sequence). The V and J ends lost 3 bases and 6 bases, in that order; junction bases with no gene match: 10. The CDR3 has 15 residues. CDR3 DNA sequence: TGCGCCAGCAGTGAACCGGGACAGCGGAAAGATGGCTACACCTTC. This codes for CASSEPGQRKDGYTF.